This T cell receptor (beta chain) comes out of a study of blood T cells in healthy people across ages. The V end was cut by 4 bases, the J end by 11 bases, with 14 bases between. The germline gives CDR1 LGHDT, CDR2 YNNKEL (reference sequence). The CDR3 covers 12 residues. Alongside a J-beta primer mix, a sample-barcoded 5' primer served in a second PCR lasting roughly 7 to 11 cycles. MiXCR, applied by TCRdb to the 5' RACE reads, yields one record per CDR3 protein. The table shows hundreds of thousands of distinct CDR3 sequences, with around 20% occurring only once. Each donor gave approximately 9.5 milliliters of peripheral blood. About this clonotype itself: Its specificity is unknown.

Study conclusions and caveats: Diversity estimated from one million T cells was considered an underestimate. PBMC samples, being unsorted, prevented any conclusive comparison of naive and antigen-experienced cells.

The clonotype originates from a man between 65 and 85 years old in good health. Material for sequencing was blood. V and J are TRBV3-1 and TRBJ2-5; D remains unclear. The CDR3 sequence: CASSRLLEKQYF. The DNA of the CDR3 is TGTGCCAGCAGCCGCCTACTGGAGAAGCAGTACTTC.